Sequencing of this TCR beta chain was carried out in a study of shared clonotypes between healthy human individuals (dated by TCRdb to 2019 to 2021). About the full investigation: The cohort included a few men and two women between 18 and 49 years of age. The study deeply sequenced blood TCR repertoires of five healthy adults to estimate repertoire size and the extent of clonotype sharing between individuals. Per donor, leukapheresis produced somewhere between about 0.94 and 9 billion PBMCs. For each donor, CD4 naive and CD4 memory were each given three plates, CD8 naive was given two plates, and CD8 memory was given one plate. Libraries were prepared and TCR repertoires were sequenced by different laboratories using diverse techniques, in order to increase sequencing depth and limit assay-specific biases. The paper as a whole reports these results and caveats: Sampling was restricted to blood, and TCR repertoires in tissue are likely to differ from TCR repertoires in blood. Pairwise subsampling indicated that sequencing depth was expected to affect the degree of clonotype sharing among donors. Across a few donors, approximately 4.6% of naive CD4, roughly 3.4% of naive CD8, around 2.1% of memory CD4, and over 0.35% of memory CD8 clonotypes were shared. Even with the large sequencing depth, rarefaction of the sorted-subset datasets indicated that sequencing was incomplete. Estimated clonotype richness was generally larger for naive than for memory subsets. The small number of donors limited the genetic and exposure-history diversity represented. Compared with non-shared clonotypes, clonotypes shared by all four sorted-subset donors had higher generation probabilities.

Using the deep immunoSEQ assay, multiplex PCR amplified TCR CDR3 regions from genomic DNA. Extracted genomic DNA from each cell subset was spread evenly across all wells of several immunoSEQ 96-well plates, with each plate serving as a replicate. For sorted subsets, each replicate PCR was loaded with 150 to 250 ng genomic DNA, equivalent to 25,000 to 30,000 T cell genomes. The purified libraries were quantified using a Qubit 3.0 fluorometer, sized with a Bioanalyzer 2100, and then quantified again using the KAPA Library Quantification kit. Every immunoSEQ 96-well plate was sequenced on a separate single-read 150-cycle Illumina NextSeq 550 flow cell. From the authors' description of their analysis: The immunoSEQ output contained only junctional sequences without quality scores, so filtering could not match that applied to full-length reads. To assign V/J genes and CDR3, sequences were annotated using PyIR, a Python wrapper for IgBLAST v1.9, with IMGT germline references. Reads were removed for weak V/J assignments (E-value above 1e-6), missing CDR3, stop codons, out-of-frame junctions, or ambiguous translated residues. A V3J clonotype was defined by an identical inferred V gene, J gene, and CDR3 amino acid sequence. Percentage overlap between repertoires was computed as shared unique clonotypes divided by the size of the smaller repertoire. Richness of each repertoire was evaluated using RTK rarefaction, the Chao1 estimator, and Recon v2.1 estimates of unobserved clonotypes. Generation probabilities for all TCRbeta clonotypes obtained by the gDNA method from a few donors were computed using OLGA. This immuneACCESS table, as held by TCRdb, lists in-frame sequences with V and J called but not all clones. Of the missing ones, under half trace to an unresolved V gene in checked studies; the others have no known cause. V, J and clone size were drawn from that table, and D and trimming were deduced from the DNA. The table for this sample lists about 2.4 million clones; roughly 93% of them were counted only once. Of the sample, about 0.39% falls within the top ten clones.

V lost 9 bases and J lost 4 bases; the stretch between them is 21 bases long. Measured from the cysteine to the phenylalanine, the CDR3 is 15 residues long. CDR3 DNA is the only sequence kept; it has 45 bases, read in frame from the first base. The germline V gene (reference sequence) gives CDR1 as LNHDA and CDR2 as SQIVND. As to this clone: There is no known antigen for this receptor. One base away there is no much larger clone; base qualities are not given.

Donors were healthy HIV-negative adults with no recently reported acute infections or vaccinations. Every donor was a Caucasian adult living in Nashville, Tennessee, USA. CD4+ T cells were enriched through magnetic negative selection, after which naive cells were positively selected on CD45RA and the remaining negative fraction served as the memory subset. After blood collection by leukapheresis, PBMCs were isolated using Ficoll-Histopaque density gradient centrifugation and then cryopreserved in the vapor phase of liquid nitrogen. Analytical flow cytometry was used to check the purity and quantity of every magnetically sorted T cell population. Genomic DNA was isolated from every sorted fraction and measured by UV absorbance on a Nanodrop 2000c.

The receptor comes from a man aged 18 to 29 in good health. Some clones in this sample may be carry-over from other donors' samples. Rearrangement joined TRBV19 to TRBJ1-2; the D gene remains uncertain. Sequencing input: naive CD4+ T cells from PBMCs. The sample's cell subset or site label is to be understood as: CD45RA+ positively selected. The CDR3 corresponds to CASTTGPRIFYGYTF. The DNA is TGTGCCAGCACGACCGGGCCCAGGATATTCTATGGCTACACCTTC.